The entry below describes one T cell receptor beta chain. This sample was taken from a study of blood T cell repertoires in COVID-19. About the study: Sites in the United States, Italy and Spain provided acute and convalescent COVID-19 samples.

TCRdb's copy holds only in-frame clones and misses some; the assay was immunoSEQ multiplex PCR. The sample has 200,000 to 250,000 clones, roughly 83% seen once. Germline lookup yields CDR1 ENHRY and CDR2 SYGVKD. The CDR3 extends over 16 amino acids. With 0 bases clipped from V and 3 bases from J, the junction kept 7 bases outside the gene matches. All recovered Cohort 3 donors got two negative PCRs, got clearance, or saw symptom resolution. The origin of this receptor is a woman in her fifties or sixties who had recovered from COVID-19. Input material: PBMCs or T cells enriched from blood (not recorded which). The rearrangement uses TRBV10-3 and TRBJ2-7; 8 bases line up with TRBD2. The DNA of the CDR3 is TGTGCCATCAGTGAGTCAATGCCCAGCGGGGGCTACGAGCAGTACTTC. Protein: CAISESMPSGGYEQYF.